The 22 T cell receptor beta chains reported below all come from one sample, sequenced in a study of T cells in lung cancer brain metastases. The table came from immunoSEQ multiplex PCR; TCRdb's copy has only in-frame clones and leaves some out. Among approximately 2,200 clones, about nine tenths were seen once, and the ten largest hold around 3.6%. Material: tumor tissue from the primary lung tumor. These receptor sequences come from a man aged 65-85 years with non-small cell lung cancer.

This sequence joins TRBV9 and TRBJ2-1, with D possibly matching TRBD2 (6 bases). V lost 4 bases and J lost 4, with 18 bases in between. The CDR3 extends over 16 amino acids. Germline V gene lookup returns CDR1 SGDLS and CDR2 YYNGEE. The CDR3 DNA reads TGTGCCAGCAGCTCCGGTGCGGGGTCAAGGTACAATGAGCAGTTCTTC. Its protein is CASSSGAGSRYNEQFF.

The rearrangement links TRBV19 to TRBJ1-2; D not certain. V lost 6 bases and J 0 bases, leaving 11 bases between the germline ends. The germline gives CDR1 LNHDA, CDR2 SQIVND (reference sequence). This CDR3 contains 14 residues. For the CDR3, the DNA is TGTGCCAGTAGCACCGACGGGCCTAACTATGGCTACACCTTC. It is translated as CASSTDGPNYGYTF.

The V call is TRBV7-3, the J call TRBJ2-3, with 9 bases that match TRBD2. The CDR3 totals 15 residues. Germline CDR1 reads SGHTA; CDR2 reads FQGTGA. The V and J ends lost 4 bases and 4 bases, in that order; junction bases with no gene match: 6. The CDR3 is CASSSGLAGADTQYF. In DNA form, the CDR3 reads TGTGCCAGCAGCTCGGGACTAGCAGGGGCAGATACGCAGTATTTT. Complete variable domain (other parts from reference TRBV7-3 and TRBJ2-3): GAGVSQTPSNKVTEKGKYVELRCDPISGHTALYWYRQSLGQGPEFLIYFQGTGAADDSGLPNDRFFAVRPEGSVSTLKIQRTERGDSAVYLCASSSGLAGADTQYFGPGTRLTVL.

The chain carries TRBV28 and TRBJ1-1; tentatively, D is TRBD1 (5 bases). The V and J ends lost 5 bases and 6 bases respectively, with 13 bases between them. This CDR3 has 13 amino acids. The V gene's germline CDR1 is MDHEN and CDR2 SYDVKM. CDR3 nucleotides: TGTGCCAGCAGTCTAACAGGTCAGCCTGAAGCTTTCTTT. Amino acid sequence: CASSLTGQPEAFF.

V gene TRBV5-1 combines with J gene TRBJ1-1; D might be TRBD1 (5 bases). Germline loops: CDR1 SGHRS, CDR2 YFSETQ. This CDR3 contains 14 residues. V was trimmed by 4 bases and J by 0 bases, leaving 10 bases between them. DNA of the CDR3: TGCGCCAGCAGCCTCGGACATATGAACACTGAAGCTTTCTTT. It yields the protein CASSLGHMNTEAFF.

This rearrangement joins TRBV30 to TRBJ2-5, with D possibly being TRBD1 (5 bases). The V end was cut by 5 bases, the J end by 4 bases, with 11 bases between. Germline V lookup: CDR1 GTSNPN, CDR2 SVGIG (reference sequence). This CDR3 is 12 amino acids long. CDR3 nucleotide sequence: TGTGCCTGGGGGTCTCAGGGAGAGACCCAGTACTTC. Protein: CAWGSQGETQYF.

The CDR3 nucleotides are TGTGCCAGCTCAGAAGGGACAGGGACATCGACTGAAGCTTTCTTT. This translates into CASSEGTGTSTEAFF. The gene calls are TRBV18 and TRBJ1-1, with 9 positions matching TRBD1. The CDR3 totals 15 residues. Trimming took 5 bases from V and 5 from J; bases not matched to a gene: 9. The V gene's germline CDR1 is KGHSH and CDR2 LQKENI.

The gene calls are TRBV5-1 and TRBJ2-3, with D hard to call. Germline-derived CDR1 and CDR2 are SGHRS and YFSETQ. Trimming shortened V by 0 bases and J by 3 bases, and 17 bases separated the two germline ends. The CDR3 has 17 residues. The CDR3 is CASSLANQGRMTDTQYF. The DNA for the CDR3 is TGCGCCAGCAGCTTGGCCAATCAAGGGCGGATGACAGATACGCAGTATTTT.

The CDR3: CASSGAAGELFF. In nucleotides, the CDR3 is TGTGCCAGCAGCGGAGCGGCCGGGGAGCTGTTTTTT. This sequence joins TRBV7-3 and TRBJ2-2, with D tentatively TRBD2 (5 bases). V was cut by 5 bases and J by 6 bases, with 7 bases left in between. The length of the CDR3 is 12 residues. CDR1 SGHTA and CDR2 FQGTGA come from the germline V gene.

Only one count was recorded for this clone. This sequence joins TRBV7-8 and TRBJ2-5; maybe TRBD2 (5 bases). With 6 bases removed from V and 4 bases from J, the gap between germline ends came to 12 bases. Germline CDR1 and CDR2: SGHVS and FQNEAQ. This CDR3 comprises 13 residues. In DNA, the CDR3 is TGTGCCAGCAGAGGACTGTTTGGAGAGACCCAGTACTTC. Translated: CASRGLFGETQYF.

The V call is TRBV29-1, the J call TRBJ1-3, with D possibly TRBD1 on 6 matching bases. Germline V gene sequence: CDR1 SQVTM, CDR2 ANQGSEA. Trimming shortened V by 7 bases and J by 2 bases, and 9 bases separated the two germline ends. The CDR3 has 12 residues. The chain's CDR3 is CSGGTTGNTIYF. The CDR3 region has the DNA TGCAGCGGTGGGACAACTGGAAACACCATATATTTT.

This clone was seen only a few times. The chain recombines TRBV30 with TRBJ2-1; 7 bases match TRBD2. The V and J ends lost 0 bases and 0 bases, in that order; junction bases with no gene match: 14. This CDR3 spans 19 amino acids. In germline, CDR1 is GTSNPN, CDR2 SVGIG (reference sequence). Here the CDR3 DNA reads TGTGCCTGGAGTGTAAGGGTTAGCGGGCCGTTTGGCTCCTACAATGAGCAGTTCTTC. It encodes CAWSVRVSGPFGSYNEQFF. Full variable domain (remainder filled in from reference TRBV30 and TRBJ2-1): SQTIHQWPATLVQPVGSPLSLECTVEGTSNPNLYWYRQAAGRGLQLLFYSVGIGQISSEVPQNLSASRPQDRQFILSSKKLLLSDSGFYLCAWSVRVSGPFGSYNEQFFGPGTRLTVL.

The rearrangement joins TRBV5-4 to TRBJ2-3; D may correspond to TRBD1 or TRBD2 (5 bases each). Trimming removed 0 bases at V and 3 bases at J, with 8 bases between. Germline values: CDR1 SGHNT, CDR2 YYREEE (reference sequence). The CDR3 runs to 14 residues. The CDR3 DNA sequence: TGTGCCAGCAGCTTGGGGGGGTCGACAGATACGCAGTATTTT. Encoded protein: CASSLGGSTDTQYF. The full variable domain, with the rest looked up from reference TRBV5-4 and TRBJ2-3, is ETGVTQSPTHLIKTRGQQVTLRCSSQSGHNTVSWYQQALGQGPQFIFQYYREEENGRGNFPPRFSGLQFPNYSSELNVNALELDDSALYLCASSLGGSTDTQYFGPGTRLTVL.

The chain has TRBV6-5 and TRBJ1-1, with D possibly being TRBD1 (5 bases). Trimming took 2 bases from V and 3 from J, leaving 16 bases between them. The germline gives CDR1 MNHEY, CDR2 SVGAGI. The length of the CDR3 is 16 residues. Here the CDR3 reads CASSYVLVGGDTEAFF. The CDR3 coding sequence is TGTGCCAGCAGTTACGTCCTGGTCGGAGGGGACACTGAAGCTTTCTTT.

The V gene is TRBV6-1, the J gene TRBJ2-7; 7 nucleotides line up with TRBD2. The J segment lost 1 base and the V segment lost 2 bases, leaving 2 bases of the junction unmatched. This CDR3 is 14 amino acids long. From germline, CDR1 is MNHNS and CDR2 SASEGT. The CDR3 sequence is CASSEHGRSYEQYF. CDR3 nucleotide sequence: TGTGCCAGCAGTGAACACGGGAGGTCCTACGAGCAGTACTTC.

J is TRBJ2-2 and V is TRBV4-1, with 9 bases aligning to TRBD1. Germline V gene sequence: CDR1 MGHRA, CDR2 YSYEKL. The V gene end was trimmed by 4 bases and the J gene end by 1 base; junction bases not matched to a gene: 1. The length of the CDR3 is 15 residues. CDR3 region: CASSPGQGNTGELFF. Here the CDR3 DNA reads TGCGCCAGCAGCCCGGGACAGGGGAACACCGGGGAGCTGTTTTTT.

The chain employs TRBV5-1 and TRBJ2-1, with 12 bases matching TRBD2. V shed 5 bases, J shed 5 bases, and the junction held 5 bases outside the gene matches. Germline assignment: CDR1 SGHRS and CDR2 YFSETQ. CDR3 length: 15 amino acids. The CDR3 nucleotides read TGCGCCAGCAGATGGGGGACTAGCGGGCACAATGAGCAGTTCTTC. This codes for CASRWGTSGHNEQFF. Using reference TRBV5-1 and TRBJ2-1 for the parts outside the CDR3, the full variable domain is KAGVTQTPRYLIKTRGQQVTLSCSPISGHRSVSWYQQTPGQGLQFLFEYFSETQRNKGNFPGRFSGRQFSNSRSEMNVSTLELGDSALYLCASRWGTSGHNEQFFGPGTRLTVL.

The chain carries TRBV18 and TRBJ1-1; a weak D match, TRBD1 (5 bases). CDR3 length: 15 amino acids. Germline V gene data show CDR1 as KGHSH and CDR2 as LQKENI. V dropped 3 bases and J dropped 0 bases, with 11 bases sitting between them. The CDR3 bases are TGTGCCAGCTCACCCCGGGGGACGGTGAACACTGAAGCTTTCTTT. Protein product: CASSPRGTVNTEAFF.

This clone was detected only once. The chain combines TRBV4-3 with TRBJ2-5; TRBD2 aligns across 9 bases. The CDR3 consists of 18 residues. Germline V gives CDR1 LGHNA, CDR2 YSLEER. CDR3 in amino acids: CVSSQDRSGTSIPETQYF. The CDR3 DNA follows: TGCGTTAGCAGCCAAGATCGCTCCGGGACTAGCATACCCGAGACCCAGTACTTC.

The rearrangement uses TRBV4-3 and TRBJ2-3, with 9 bases aligning to TRBD2. After removal of 0 bases from V and 2 bases from J, the junction contained 3 bases not matched to a gene. This CDR3 region has 16 residues. CDR1 is LGHNA, CDR2 YSLEER, per germline. The CDR3, as DNA: TGCGCCAGCAGCCAAGATAAGCGGGGGGCCACAGATACGCAGTATTTT. Protein product: CASSQDKRGATDTQYF.

The chain links TRBV28 to TRBJ1-2; D gene uncertain. The V gene lost 8 bases and the J gene lost 8 bases, with 12 bases spanning the gap. The CDR3 covers 11 residues. CDR1 MDHEN and CDR2 SYDVKM come from the germline V gene. The CDR3 bases are TGTGCCAGCGTAGACTACCTGGGCTACACCTTC. It yields the protein CASVDYLGYTF.

This sequence joins TRBV19 and TRBJ2-2, with TRBD2 matching 7 bases. CDR1 is LNHDA, CDR2 SQIVND, per germline (reference sequence). This CDR3 region has 13 residues. Trimming took 3 bases from V and 8 from J; bases not matched to a gene: 3. The DNA for the CDR3 is TGTGCCAGTAGTATGGGACTACCTGGGGAGCTGTTTTTT. Its protein is CASSMGLPGELFF.